This TCR beta chain was found in a study of control samples from healthy donors and cancer patients. The CDR3 covers 15 residues. V was shortened by 3 bases and J by 5 bases, with 16 bases between the two germline ends. Germline V gene sequence: CDR1 LNHDA, CDR2 SQIVND (reference sequence). Clones were sequenced by immunoSEQ multiplex PCR, and TCRdb holds only the in-frame ones, with some missing. The sample has about 59,000 clones; roughly 90% are singletons. This chain uses TRBV19 with TRBJ1-1; the D gene is possibly TRBD1 (5 bases). The receptor's source is a man aged 35 to 55 with colorectal cancer. Input material: PBMCs. This CDR3 is CASSIGSRVGTEAFF. Written as DNA, the CDR3 is TGTGCCAGTAGTATCGGTTCCAGGGTGGGAACTGAAGCTTTCTTT.